This T cell receptor (beta chain) comes out of a study of blood T cell repertoires in COVID-19. Whole-study context: Both acute and convalescent COVID-19 samples were obtained from the United States, Italy and Spain. T cells, B-cell-depleted T cells, or PBMCs supplied cDNA or gDNA.

Per the original methods: Nucleated cell counts were estimated from reference gene primer amplification. The method was immunoSEQ multiplex PCR; TCRdb's version includes in-frame clones alone and lacks a portion of them. V, J and clone size derive from that table, while D and trimming were established from the DNA sequence. The repertoire holds about 210,000 clones, with 88% as singletons. From germline, CDR1 is SGHTA and CDR2 FQGNSA. Trimming took 3 bases from V and 3 from J, leaving 8 bases between them. This CDR3 spans 13 amino acids. The sequence derives from a man between 65 and 79 years old with acute or convalescent COVID-19. The sample was peripheral blood. The chain employs TRBV7-2 and TRBJ1-1; unclear D gene. The CDR3 DNA sequence: TGTGCCAGCAGCTTTATGTCGTACACTGAAGCTTTCTTT. Translation gives CASSFMSYTEAFF.